The 26 T cell receptor beta chains reported below all come from one sample, sequenced in a study of blood T cells in healthy people across ages. Alongside a J-beta primer mix, a sample-barcoded 5' primer served in a second PCR lasting about 7 to 11 cycles. TCRdb processed the 5' RACE reads anew with MiXCR; each CDR3 protein has one entry. The top ten hold around 13% of the sample, which has under 850,000 distinct CDR3 sequences, 35% to 40% seen once. The source material was blood. Receptor source: a man younger than 30 in good health.

This clonotype was seen once. This chain uses TRBV12-3 or TRBV12-4 with TRBJ1-2; D possibly corresponds to TRBD1 (6 bases). This CDR3 spans 17 amino acids. V gave up 3 bases and J gave up 6 bases, with 23 bases separating them. The CDR3 coding sequence is TGTGCCAGCAGTTTTAGGGGATCTCTCAGGGGAGGTAATGGCTACACCTTC. This gives the protein CASSFRGSLRGGNGYTF.

This clonotype was observed a few times. V is TRBV7-2 and J is TRBJ1-2; tentatively, D is TRBD1 (6 bases). The germline gives CDR1 SGHTA, CDR2 FQGNSA. This CDR3 spans 15 amino acids. V gave up 5 bases and J gave up 2 bases, with 15 bases separating them. CDR3 coding DNA: TGTGCCAGCAGCCAAGGGGGGGTTCACAACTATGGCTACACCTTC. It is translated as CASSQGGVHNYGYTF. The full variable domain, in which reference TRBV7-2 and TRBJ1-2 provide the parts outside the CDR3, is GAGVSQSPSNKVTEKGKDVELRCDPISGHTALYWYRQSLGQGLEFLIYFQGNSAPDKSGLPSDRFSAERTGGSVSTLTIQRTQQEDSAVYLCASSQGGVHNYGYTFGSGTRLTVV.

This chain connects TRBV5-1 to TRBJ2-7, with D hard to call. V dropped 0 bases and J dropped 5 bases, with 9 bases sitting between them. This CDR3 is 13 amino acids long. In germline, CDR1 is SGHRS, CDR2 YFSETQ. The CDR3 DNA follows: TGCGCCAGCAGCTTGGATTGGTTGAACGAGCAGTACTTC. Translation gives CASSLDWLNEQYF.

In DNA, the CDR3 is TGTGCCAGTAGTATAGAAGCGCCAGGGCCCAATGAAGCTTTCTTT. Its protein is CASSIEAPGPNEAFF. The V call is TRBV19, the J call TRBJ1-1; D is possibly TRBD1 (5 bases). Germline-derived CDR1 and CDR2 are LNHDA and SQIVND (reference sequence). The CDR3 loop spans 15 amino acids. V lost 0 bases, J lost 7 bases, and 15 bases lay in between.

The chain has TRBV7-9 and TRBJ2-3, with 11 bases that match TRBD2. The CDR3 consists of 15 residues. V was pared by 5 bases and J by 2 bases, with 3 bases of the junction left unmatched. Germline V gene data show CDR1 as SEHNR and CDR2 as FQNEAQ (reference sequence). CDR3 sequence (DNA): TGTGCCAGCAGCGTGACTAGCGGGAACACAGATACGCAGTATTTT. Translated: CASSVTSGNTDTQYF.

This clonotype was seen more than once but under ten times. V and J are TRBV7-2 and TRBJ2-3; D call uncertain. CDR1 and CDR2 (germline): SGHTA, FQGNSA. Deletions cut 2 bases from V and 3 bases from J, with 12 bases between. The CDR3 consists of 15 residues. As DNA, the CDR3 is TGTGCCAGCAGCTTATTACTACGGAATACAGATACGCAGTATTTT. Amino acids: CASSLLLRNTDTQYF.

This sequence joins TRBV6-6 and TRBJ1-5; possible D gene TRBD1, 6 bases. Germline values: CDR1 MNHNY, CDR2 SVGAGI (reference sequence). V was clipped by 8 bases and J by 1 base, with 15 bases between them. The CDR3 is 15 residues long. The CDR3 nucleotides are TGTGCCAGCCACGAGGGGGGTGAGAGCAATCAGCCCCAGCATTTT. It codes for CASHEGGESNQPQHF.

This chain joins TRBV6-5 and TRBJ2-1; D gene uncertain. Germline CDR1 MNHEY, CDR2 SVGAGI. The CDR3 extends over 12 amino acids. V lost 8 bases to trimming and J lost 7 bases, with 12 bases between them. CDR3 sequence: CASGPYSNEQFF. CDR3 DNA: TGTGCCAGCGGCCCTTACAGTAATGAGCAGTTCTTC.

V usage is TRBV7-2 and J usage is TRBJ1-5; TRBD1 might be the D (5 bases). Germline V gene data show CDR1 as SGHTA and CDR2 as FQGNSA. Trimming shortened V by 7 bases and J by 0 bases, and 10 bases separated the two germline ends. There are 14 residues in the CDR3. CDR3: CASNEGSSNQPQHF. The CDR3 DNA sequence: TGTGCCAGCAACGAGGGGAGTAGCAATCAGCCCCAGCATTTT.

This clonotype was seen ten or more times. The chain links TRBV10-2 to TRBJ1-2; D gene ambiguous. V lost 5 bases, J lost 4 bases, and 17 bases lay in between. The germline gives CDR1 WSHSY, CDR2 SAAADI. There are 15 residues in the CDR3. The DNA of the CDR3 is TGCGCCAGCAGTACCCGACCCAGGACCCCCTATGGCTACACCTTC. This sequence encodes CASSTRPRTPYGYTF.

This clonotype was counted only a few times. The chain employs TRBV20-1 and TRBJ1-1; D is undetermined. Germline values: CDR1 DFQATT, CDR2 SNEGSKA (reference sequence). V lost 6 bases and J lost 0, with 20 bases in between. The CDR3 loop spans 16 amino acids. This chain's CDR3 is CSAPTTAASMNTEAFF. In DNA form, the CDR3 reads TGCAGTGCCCCCACCACGGCGGCTTCCATGAACACTGAAGCTTTCTTT.

A few counts support this clonotype. The chain uses TRBV6-5 and TRBJ1-2; tentatively, D is TRBD1 (6 bases). CDR3 length: 15 residues. Between the trimmed V and J ends, which lost 5 bases and 1 base, there was a span of 14 bases. Germline V gene data show CDR1 as MNHEY and CDR2 as SVGAGI. CDR3 residues: CASSTGGRYNYGYTF. The CDR3 DNA sequence: TGTGCCAGCAGTACCGGGGGCAGATATAACTATGGCTACACCTTC.

The rearrangement uses TRBV10-3 and TRBJ2-7; TRBD2 matches at 8 bases. Looked up from germline, CDR1 is ENHRY and CDR2 is SYGVKD. This CDR3 has 13 amino acids. Trimming cost V 10 bases and J 6 bases; bases outside gene matches: 11. CDR3 DNA sequence: TGTGCCAACAAAGGGACTAGTGAGTCCGAGCAGTACTTC. This translates into CANKGTSESEQYF.

The CDR3 protein is CASTTPELNYGYTF. The CDR3 DNA reads as TGTGCCAGCACCACCCCCGAACTTAACTATGGCTACACCTTC. J is TRBJ1-2 and V is TRBV6-6; D unclear. The CDR3 covers 14 residues. The germline CDR1 and CDR2 sequences are MNHNY and SVGAGI (reference sequence). Trimming removed 7 bases at V and 1 base at J, with 13 bases between.

The V and J genes are TRBV10-3 and TRBJ1-4; D gene unclear. The CDR3 spans 14 residues. Germline V gene lookup returns CDR1 ENHRY and CDR2 SYGVKD. Between the trimmed V and J ends, which lost 2 bases and 1 base, there was a span of 5 bases. The CDR3 reads CAISEGLTNEKLFF. CDR3 in DNA: TGTGCCATCAGTGAGGGGTTAACTAATGAAAAACTGTTTTTT.

The rearrangement links TRBV6-2 or TRBV6-3 to TRBJ1-4, with D possibly being TRBD1 (6 bases). The CDR3 totals 13 residues. Trimming cost V 10 bases and J 8 bases, with 17 bases left between them. Germline CDR1 reads MNHEY; CDR2 reads SVGEGT. The CDR3 reads CATEPGHREKLFF. CDR3 bases: TGTGCCACCGAACCGGGACACCGGGAAAAACTGTTTTTT.

This clonotype turned up a few times. The chain combines TRBV5-1 with TRBJ2-2, with 8 positions matching TRBD1. V lost 3 bases and J lost 7; bases outside the gene matches: 5. This CDR3 region has 14 residues. Germline loops: CDR1 SGHRS, CDR2 YFSETQ. The CDR3 protein is CASSWGQERGELFF. The CDR3 DNA follows: TGCGCCAGCAGCTGGGGACAGGAGCGCGGGGAGCTGTTTTTT.

The chain uses TRBV20-1 and TRBJ2-1, with D unresolved. Trimming took off 1 base at V and 0 bases at J, with 7 bases between the two ends. The CDR3 spans 14 residues. Germline CDR1 DFQATT, CDR2 SNEGSKA (reference sequence). The CDR3 DNA reads as TGCAGTGCTAGAGCAGTCTTCTCCTACAATGAGCAGTTCTTC. Translating it yields CSARAVFSYNEQFF.

This clonotype was found once. This chain links TRBV2 with TRBJ1-3, with 7 bases lining up with TRBD1. V gave up 7 bases and J gave up 1 base; unmatched junction bases: 13. CDR3 length: 17 amino acids. Germline V lookup: CDR1 SNHLY, CDR2 FYNNEI. CDR3 in amino acids: CASKVRPDRASGNTIYF. The DNA for the CDR3 is TGTGCCAGCAAAGTTCGCCCTGACAGGGCTTCTGGAAACACCATATATTTT.

The gene calls are TRBV19 and TRBJ2-2; D assignment may be TRBD1 or TRBD2 (5 bases each). Per the germline V gene, CDR1 is LNHDA and CDR2 is SQIVND (reference sequence). The CDR3 runs to 15 residues. Between the trimmed V and J ends, which lost 2 bases and 1 base, there was a span of 8 bases. The CDR3 bases are TGTGCCAGTAGTATACGAGGGGAGAACACCGGGGAGCTGTTTTTT. It yields the protein CASSIRGENTGELFF.

There are many counts of this clonotype. The chain has TRBV3-1 and TRBJ2-3, with D uncertain. This CDR3 spans 12 amino acids. Germline V gene lookup returns CDR1 LGHDT and CDR2 YNNKEL (reference sequence). V was shortened by 2 bases and J by 3 bases, with 3 bases between the two germline ends. The CDR3 DNA follows: TGTGCCAGCAGCCAACGGACAGATACGCAGTATTTT. It codes for CASSQRTDTQYF.

This clonotype appeared a few times. For the CDR3, the DNA is TGTGCCAGCAGTTTCCCGGACAGGGGGCTTAACGAGCAGTACTTC. The encoded protein is CASSFPDRGLNEQYF. The rearrangement joins TRBV7-2 to TRBJ2-4; 11 positions match TRBD1. Matching the DNA end better, TRBJ2-7 makes the J call doubtful. The CDR3 length is 15 residues. Germline V gene sequence: CDR1 SGHTA, CDR2 FQGNSA.

Concerning this clonotype: The junction does not match germline at one end; this may be a read error. V gene TRBV7-9 combines with J gene TRBJ1-6, with TRBD1 identical over 7 bases. The CDR3 totals 18 residues. The germline gives CDR1 SEHNR, CDR2 FQNEAQ (reference sequence). The CDR3 DNA sequence: TGTGCCAGCAGCCTAGCCCTGGACAGGAGCTCCTATAATTCACCCCTCCACTTT. This gives the protein CASSLALDRSSYNSPLHF.

The rearrangement uses TRBV28 and TRBJ2-7; 8 nucleotides agree with TRBD2. This CDR3 contains 14 residues. Per the germline V gene, CDR1 is MDHEN and CDR2 is SYDVKM. Trimming took 7 bases from V and 5 from J; bases not matched to a gene: 10. The CDR3 here is CASNPGGPVDEQYF. The CDR3 DNA sequence: TGTGCCAGCAATCCGGGAGGGCCGGTGGACGAGCAGTACTTC. Looking up the rest from reference TRBV28 and TRBJ2-7 gives the full variable domain: DVKVTQSSRYLVKRTGEKVFLECVQDMDHENMFWYRQDPGLGLRLIYFSYDVKMKEKGDIPEGYSVSREKKERFSLILESASTNQTSMYLCASNPGGPVDEQYFGPGTRLTVT.

Points on this clonotype: A much larger clonotype is one base distant, so this may be a read error. The V and J genes are TRBV4-3 and TRBJ2-3; 9 bases match TRBD1. Germline V gene sequence: CDR1 LGHNA, CDR2 YSLEER. The CDR3 runs to 16 residues. The CDR3 spells CAGSQDLGTGPDTQYF. Written as DNA, the CDR3 is TGCGCCGGCAGCCAAGATTTAGGGACAGGGCCAGATACGCAGTATTTT.

The rearrangement links TRBV12-1 to TRBJ1-2; TRBD1 is the table's D call and was not checked against the DNA. TRBV12-1 constitutes a pseudogene. This CDR3 has 12 residues. CDR3 residues: CASSSRDPGYTF. The CDR3 nucleotides are TGTGCCAGCAGCTCCCGGGACCCCGGCTACACCTTC.